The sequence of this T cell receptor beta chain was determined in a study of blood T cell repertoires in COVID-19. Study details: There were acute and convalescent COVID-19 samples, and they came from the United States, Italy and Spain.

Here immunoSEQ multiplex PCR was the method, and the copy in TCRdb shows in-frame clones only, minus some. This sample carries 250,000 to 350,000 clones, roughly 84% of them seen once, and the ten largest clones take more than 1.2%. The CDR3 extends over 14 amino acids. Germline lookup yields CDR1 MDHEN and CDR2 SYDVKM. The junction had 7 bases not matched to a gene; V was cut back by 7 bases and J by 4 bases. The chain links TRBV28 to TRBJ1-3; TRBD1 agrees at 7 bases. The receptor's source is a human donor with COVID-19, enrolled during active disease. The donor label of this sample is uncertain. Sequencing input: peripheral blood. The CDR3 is CASKRTGNGNTIYF. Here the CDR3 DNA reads TGTGCCAGCAAACGGACAGGCAACGGAAACACCATATATTTT.